This T cell receptor beta chain was obtained from a study of T cell responses to AZD1222 COVID-19 vaccine. Study-wide findings and caveats: Females outnumbered males among donors, who were mostly white British; clonal diversity was possibly underestimated. Spike-specific TCR repertoires showed rising breadth and depth after two AZD1222 doses. Repertoires were collected only later (after the peak T cell response had occurred).

In this sample, this clone turned up a few times. Antigen unknown. The CDR3 contains 13 residues. V lost 8 bases and J lost 5, with 13 bases in between. The germline CDR1 and CDR2 sequences are SEHNR and FQNEAQ (reference sequence). Using immunoSEQ multiplex PCR, the repertoire was profiled, and TCRdb retains in-frame clones only, with some absent. Of some 110,000 clones in the sample, around 89% were seen once. Material: peripheral blood, obtained on day 0 of AZD1222 vaccination. This chain links TRBV7-9 with TRBJ2-1, with D perhaps TRBD2 (6 bases). This receptor was identified in an adult in good health. This CDR3 reads CASGGGTHNEQFF. CDR3 DNA: TGTGCCAGCGGCGGCGGGACTCACAATGAGCAGTTCTTC.